This TCR beta chain was sequenced during a study of metastatic and nonmetastatic thyroid tumors. Looking at the study overall: Both malignant and benign thyroid patients supplied peripheral blood and tumor or nodule tissue samples, across which the repertoires of these patients were then compared.

No treatment had been given to any patient before thyroid surgery. This CDR3 is built from 12 residues. Deletions cut 3 bases from V and 0 bases from J, with 0 bases between. Original analysis: In papillary thyroid cancer, a distant-metastasis classifier was built using CDR3 differences across clinicopathological groups. Using MiXCR, TCRdb reanalyzed the PCR reads. The V and J calls shown here were made by TCRdb, not taken from the authors' results. The sample shows about 22,000 clones, 13% to 15% of them seen only once. Notes on the study in general: For both blood and tumor, malignant thyroid tumors reportedly showed significantly higher TCR beta diversity than benign nodules did.

This clone was detected only a few times. Its antigen remains unknown. This clonotype was sampled from a female donor with papillary thyroid cancer or a benign thyroid nodule (not recorded which). Some clones in this sample may be carry-over from other donors' samples. What was sequenced was tumor tissue. This chain uses TRBV12-3 or TRBV12-4 with TRBJ2-1; no reliable D call. In DNA form, the CDR3 reads TGTGCCAGCAGTTTCTCCTACAATGAGCAGTTCTTC. Protein: CASSFSYNEQFF.